The 21 T cell receptor beta chains below come from one sample, sequenced in a study of blood T cell repertoires in COVID-19 (dated by TCRdb to 2020 to 2021). Receptors were amplified or captured by the immunoSEQ multiplex PCR assay. TCRdb provides this immuneACCESS table in a form limited to in-frame rearrangements. Some clones are lacking; in checked studies, under half of them reflect an unresolved V gene, and why the rest are absent is not known. The sample table shows approximately 190,000 clones, and less than 90% are seen once. The top ten constitute approximately 6.1% of the sample. Sequencing was carried out using peripheral blood. The receptors originated from a woman between 40 and 50 years old with acute or convalescent COVID-19.

This sequence joins TRBV27 and TRBJ2-7, with 12 bases identical to TRBD1. The junction had 6 bases not matched to a gene; V was cut back by 2 bases and J by 7 bases. The CDR3 contains 15 residues. Germline V gives CDR1 MNHEY, CDR2 SMNVEV (reference sequence). The CDR3 coding sequence is TGTGCCAGCAGTTTAACCGGGACAGGGGGCCTTGAGCAGTACTTC. This codes for CASSLTGTGGLEQYF.

The CDR3 DNA follows: TGCGCCAGCAGCTTGGTGGCTAGCGGGAGAGATACGCAGTATTTT. The encoded protein is CASSLVASGRDTQYF. V usage is TRBV5-1 and J usage is TRBJ2-3; 10 nucleotides agree with TRBD2. Trimming cost V 0 bases and J 5 bases; bases outside gene matches: 3. Germline V CDR1 and CDR2: SGHRS, YFSETQ. There are 15 residues in the CDR3. The complete variable domain, with remaining parts taken from reference TRBV5-1 and TRBJ2-3, reads KAGVTQTPRYLIKTRGQQVTLSCSPISGHRSVSWYQQTPGQGLQFLFEYFSETQRNKGNFPGRFSGRQFSNSRSEMNVSTLELGDSALYLCASSLVASGRDTQYFGPGTRLTVL.

The CDR3 reads CASPGGYQDCSYEQYF. The CDR3 nucleotides read TGCGCCAGCCCCGGAGGGTACCAGGATTGCTCCTACGAGCAGTACTTC. The chain couples TRBV23-1 to TRBJ2-7, with D perhaps matching TRBD2 (6 bases). TRBV23-1 is an ORF, with its function uncertain. The germline V and J ends were trimmed by 8 bases and 0 bases, with 20 bases remaining between them. The CDR3 covers 16 residues.

This clone was counted a single time. This chain connects TRBV19 to TRBJ2-2; 10 nucleotides agree with TRBD2. Germline V gene sequence: CDR1 LNHDA, CDR2 SQIVND (reference sequence). J was trimmed by 2 bases and V by 6 bases; bases with no gene match: 12. The CDR3 runs 18 residues. Here the CDR3 DNA reads TGTGCCAGTAGGACAGGACTAGCGGCCCGCCCAAACACCGGGGAGCTGTTTTTT. It translates to CASRTGLAARPNTGELFF.

This clone showed up just a few times. The V and J genes are TRBV2 and TRBJ2-7; perhaps TRBD2 as D (7 bases). The CDR3 is made up of 16 amino acids. CDR1 is SNHLY, CDR2 FYNNEI, per germline. V gave up 4 bases and J gave up 4 bases, with 20 bases separating them. The CDR3 sequence: CASSATGRGDIYEQYF. CDR3 DNA sequence: TGTGCCAGCAGTGCTACAGGGAGGGGGGATATATACGAGCAGTACTTC.

The rearrangement links TRBV19 to TRBJ2-7; 10 bases fit TRBD2. From germline, CDR1 is LNHDA and CDR2 SQIVND (reference sequence). Trimming at V came to 0 bases and at J to 6 bases, leaving 5 bases not matched to a gene. There are 15 residues in the CDR3. CDR3 protein: CASSIEAGGPAEQYF. CDR3 nucleotides: TGTGCCAGTAGTATAGAAGCGGGAGGGCCGGCCGAGCAGTACTTC. Variable domain in full (rest from reference TRBV19 and TRBJ2-7): DGGITQSPKYLFRKEGQNVTLSCEQNLNHDAMYWYRQDPGQGLRLIYYSQIVNDFQKGDIAEGYSVSREKKESFPLTVTSAQKNPTAFYLCASSIEAGGPAEQYFGPGTRLTVT.

J is TRBJ2-1 and V is TRBV27; weak D call: TRBD2 (6 bases). CDR3 size: 16 residues. The germline V gene has CDR1 MNHEY and CDR2 SMNVEV (reference sequence). The V end was cut by 7 bases, the J end by 0 bases, with 16 bases between. CDR3 loop: CASTWAGGDSYNEQFF. The CDR3 DNA is TGTGCCAGCACCTGGGCGGGCGGGGACTCCTACAATGAGCAGTTCTTC.

This chain connects TRBV5-1 to TRBJ2-3; no clear D. From germline, CDR1 is SGHRS and CDR2 YFSETQ. Trimming pared 2 bases from V and 1 base from J, leaving 26 bases between. CDR3 length: 20 amino acids. The DNA of the CDR3 is TGCGCCAGCAGCTTCTCCACCTTTGGATTAGCCCCAAGAGGCACAGATACGCAGTATTTT. Translating it yields CASSFSTFGLAPRGTDTQYF.

The chain combines TRBV7-6 with TRBJ2-3; 9 positions agree with TRBD1. The germline CDR1 and CDR2 sequences are SGHVS and FNYEAQ. The length of the CDR3 is 15 residues. V gave up 5 bases and J gave up 1 base; unmatched junction bases: 4. For the CDR3, the DNA is TGTGCCAGCAGCCACCGGACAGGGGGCACAGATACGCAGTATTTT. Encoded protein: CASSHRTGGTDTQYF. The full variable domain, with the rest looked up from reference TRBV7-6 and TRBJ2-3, is GAGVSQSPRYKVTKRGQDVALRCDPISGHVSLYWYRQALGQGPEFLTYFNYEAQQDKSGLPNDRFSAERPEGSISTLTIQRTEQRDSAMYRCASSHRTGGTDTQYFGPGTRLTVL.

CDR3 loop: CASSPYGGPTNEKLFF. CDR3 DNA: TGCGCCAGCAGCCCCTATGGAGGACCAACTAATGAAAAACTGTTTTTT. The chain employs TRBV5-1 and TRBJ1-4; D is uncertain. Germline V CDR1 and CDR2: SGHRS, YFSETQ. CDR3 size: 16 residues. V shed 4 bases and J shed 0 bases, with 13 bases lying between them.

This clone was detected a few times. V is TRBV3-1 (or the pseudogene TRBV3-2) and J is TRBJ2-7; D might be TRBD2 (5 bases). Germline V lookup: CDR1 LGHDT, CDR2 YNNKEL (reference sequence). The CDR3 totals 13 residues. The V gene lost 5 bases and the J gene lost 9 bases, with 17 bases spanning the gap. The CDR3 nucleotides are TGTGCCAGCAGCGGCCAGACTAAACGGGGGCAGTACTTC. Protein sequence: CASSGQTKRGQYF.

This rearrangement joins TRBV5-1 to TRBJ2-3; D perhaps matches TRBD1 (6 bases). Trimming cost V 7 bases and J 0 bases, with 15 bases left between them. Germline V gene sequence: CDR1 SGHRS, CDR2 YFSETQ. This CDR3 spans 15 amino acids. CDR3 nucleotide sequence: TGCGCCAGCCAATTATGGACAGCTAGCACAGATACGCAGTATTTT. It codes for CASQLWTASTDTQYF.

The V call is TRBV7-9, the J call TRBJ2-7; no firm D call. Germline V gene sequence: CDR1 SEHNR, CDR2 FQNEAQ (reference sequence). The CDR3 has 15 amino acids. The V gene lost 1 base and the J gene lost 5 bases, with 15 bases spanning the gap. CDR3 coding DNA: TGTGCCAGCAGCTTAGATTTCTTTAGTACCCACGAGCAGTACTTC. Translation: CASSLDFFSTHEQYF.

The rearrangement links TRBV4-1 to TRBJ1-2; 8 bases are shared with TRBD1. This CDR3 contains 15 residues. The V segment lost 1 base and the J segment 1 base; nucleotides outside the gene matches: 2. In germline, CDR1 is MGHRA, CDR2 YSYEKL. The CDR3: CASSQVTGVNYGYTF. Here the CDR3 DNA reads TGCGCCAGCAGCCAAGTGACAGGGGTTAACTATGGCTACACCTTC.

V usage is TRBV16 and J usage is TRBJ2-1, with TRBD2 as a possible D gene (5 bases). Deletions cut 3 bases from V and 7 bases from J, with 7 bases between. The germline gives CDR1 KGHSY, CDR2 FQNENV. The CDR3 runs 12 residues. The CDR3 is CASSQGSNEQFF. The CDR3 nucleotides are TGTGCCAGCAGCCAGGGGAGTAATGAGCAGTTCTTC.

The chain uses TRBV24-1 and TRBJ2-7, with 10 nucleotides matching TRBD1. V dropped 3 bases and J dropped 5; count of bases not matched to a gene: 6. Germline CDR1 KGHDR, CDR2 SFDVKD. The CDR3 spans 15 residues. CDR3: CATSDPQTGGHEQYF. The CDR3 coding sequence is TGTGCCACCAGTGATCCTCAGACAGGGGGCCACGAGCAGTACTTC.

The chain has TRBV28 and TRBJ2-3, with 8 bases lining up with TRBD1. This CDR3 is 15 amino acids long. V trimming: 6 bases; J trimming: 2 bases; junction bases outside the gene matches: 7. Germline V gives CDR1 MDHEN, CDR2 SYDVKM. The CDR3 DNA reads as TGTGCCAGCAGCTCGGGACAGGTTTTCACAGATACGCAGTATTTT. It codes for CASSSGQVFTDTQYF.

The chain uses TRBV7-9 and TRBJ1-1; 7 positions match TRBD1. J was trimmed by 4 bases and V by 2 bases; bases with no gene match: 7. In germline, CDR1 is SEHNR, CDR2 FQNEAQ (reference sequence). CDR3 size: 15 residues. The CDR3 region has the DNA TGTGCCAGCAGCTTAACAGGGGCGAGGGGCACTGAAGCTTTCTTT. Protein: CASSLTGARGTEAFF.

Comment on this clone: The sample has other DNA sequences that encode this CDR3 too. This chain joins TRBV18 and TRBJ1-1; D is unclear. CDR3 length: 13 amino acids. Germline loops: CDR1 KGHSH, CDR2 LQKENI. V lost 3 bases, J lost 1 base, and 6 bases lay in between. Here the CDR3 reads CASSPSGNTEAFF. Here the CDR3 DNA reads TGTGCCAGCTCACCCTCGGGGAACACTGAAGCTTTCTTT.

The J gene is TRBJ2-5, the V gene TRBV4-2, with 7 bases identical to TRBD1. The CDR3 extends over 15 amino acids. Trimming removed 1 base from V and 0 bases from J; junction bases left unmatched: 2. Germline-derived CDR1 and CDR2 are LGHNA and YNFKEQ. CDR3 region: CASSQGDRNQETQYF. The CDR3 nucleotides are TGTGCCAGCAGCCAAGGGGACAGAAACCAAGAGACCCAGTACTTC.

V usage is TRBV5-1 and J usage is TRBJ1-2, with a possible D match to TRBD1 (6 bases). Germline-derived CDR1 and CDR2 are SGHRS and YFSETQ. This CDR3 is 16 amino acids long. Trimming took 0 bases from V and 6 from J, leaving 18 bases between them. CDR3 nucleotides: TGCGCCAGCAGCTTGGCTTGGGGTGGACAGACTAATGGCTACACCTTC. Encoded protein: CASSLAWGGQTNGYTF.